What follows are 28 T cell receptor beta chains derived from one specimen sequenced in a study of blood T cell repertoires in COVID-19. Assay: immunoSEQ multiplex PCR; the TCRdb copy retains only in-frame clones and omits some. The data show fewer than 50,000 clones, over 85% seen once. The specimen was peripheral blood. Receptors were obtained from a man between 45 and 60 years old with COVID-19, enrolled during active disease.

This chain joins TRBV6-2 or TRBV6-3 and TRBJ2-7; 7 positions agree with TRBD2. This CDR3 is built from 17 residues. The J segment lost 2 bases and the V segment lost 1 base, leaving 11 bases of the junction unmatched. Germline V gene sequence: CDR1 MNHEY, CDR2 SVGEGT. The DNA for the CDR3 is TGTGCCAGCAGTTACTTGGAGGGGAGGGAGGGCGCCTACGAGCAGTACTTC. This codes for CASSYLEGREGAYEQYF.

J is TRBJ1-2 and V is TRBV25-1; TRBD1 agrees at 7 bases. The CDR3 loop spans 13 amino acids. Trimming at V came to 4 bases and at J to 4 bases, leaving 3 bases not matched to a gene. The germline V gene has CDR1 MGHDK and CDR2 SYGVNS. Written as DNA, the CDR3 is TGTGCCAGCAGTGCCGGGACAGCCTATGGCTACACCTTC. Translated: CASSAGTAYGYTF.

The rearrangement uses TRBV5-4 and TRBJ1-6, with 11 nucleotides matching TRBD1. The CDR3 spans 14 residues. Germline CDR1 SGHNT, CDR2 YYREEE (reference sequence). V lost 5 bases, J lost 7 bases, and 2 bases stayed unmatched. CDR3 coding DNA: TGTGCCAGCAGACGGACAGGGGGCAATTCACCCCTCCACTTT. Amino acids: CASRRTGGNSPLHF.

The DNA of the CDR3 is TGTGCCAGCAGTTTATTAGGAGACAGGGGGCATCTGTTTTTT. Its translation is CASSLLGDRGHLFF. The V and J genes are TRBV27 and TRBJ1-4; 10 bases fit TRBD1. The length of the CDR3 is 14 residues. Germline V CDR1 and CDR2: MNHEY, SMNVEV (reference sequence). The V segment lost 1 base and the J segment 14 bases; nucleotides outside the gene matches: 7.

This sequence joins TRBV4-1 and TRBJ1-4; D call uncertain. The CDR3 loop spans 16 amino acids. Trimming removed 0 bases from V and 5 bases from J, with 13 bases in between. Germline assignment: CDR1 MGHRA and CDR2 YSYEKL. CDR3 DNA: TGCGCCAGCAGCCAAGATTGGGCAGGCCCAAATGAAAAACTGTTTTTT. Protein product: CASSQDWAGPNEKLFF.

The DNA for the CDR3 is TGTGCCAGCAGTCTTCAGGGGGGCGAGCAGTACTTC. Protein: CASSLQGGEQYF. The chain carries TRBV12-3 or TRBV12-4 and TRBJ2-7; possible D gene TRBD1, 7 bases. This CDR3 has 12 residues. With 5 bases removed from V and 6 bases from J, the gap between germline ends came to 11 bases.

V and J are TRBV19 and TRBJ2-1; TRBD2 matches 10 bases. This CDR3 is built from 15 residues. The germline CDR1 and CDR2 sequences are LNHDA and SQIVND (reference sequence). V shed 3 bases, J shed 9 bases, and the junction held 8 bases outside the gene matches. The chain's CDR3 is CASSMSSGRAGEQFF. CDR3 nucleotides: TGTGCCAGTAGTATGTCCAGCGGGAGGGCCGGTGAGCAGTTCTTC.

The chain employs TRBV7-3 and TRBJ1-1; the D is unclear. Germline V gives CDR1 SGHTA, CDR2 FQGTGA. The V end was cut by 5 bases, the J end by 1 base, with 5 bases between. The CDR3 loop spans 12 amino acids. CDR3 protein: CASSTGNTEAFF. For the CDR3, the DNA is TGTGCCAGCAGCACCGGGAACACTGAAGCTTTCTTT. Together with reference TRBV7-3 and TRBJ1-1, the CDR3 gives the full variable domain: GAGVSQTPSNKVTEKGKYVELRCDPISGHTALYWYRQSLGQGPEFLIYFQGTGAADDSGLPNDRFFAVRPEGSVSTLKIQRTERGDSAVYLCASSTGNTEAFFGQGTRLTVV.

This clone was seen a few times. The chain links TRBV10-3 to TRBJ1-1; TRBD1 aligns across 9 bases. From germline, CDR1 is ENHRY and CDR2 SYGVKD. V shed 9 bases, J shed 2 bases, and the junction held 4 bases outside the gene matches. The CDR3 totals 13 residues. The CDR3 sequence: CAIQGASNTEAFF. The DNA for the CDR3 is TGTGCCATACAGGGGGCGTCCAACACTGAAGCTTTCTTT.

The chain carries TRBV15 and TRBJ2-7; 8 bases agree with TRBD2. CDR3 length: 13 amino acids. V shed 1 base, J shed 6 bases, and the junction held 2 bases outside the gene matches. Germline V CDR1 and CDR2: LNHNV, YYDKDF (reference sequence). This CDR3 reads CATSRVSGTEQYF. The CDR3 coding sequence is TGTGCCACCAGCAGAGTTAGCGGGACCGAGCAGTACTTC. The full variable domain, completed using reference TRBV15 and TRBJ2-7, is DAMVIQNPRYQVTQFGKPVTLSCSQTLNHNVMYWYQQKSSQAPKLLFHYYDKDFNNEADTPDNFQSRRPNTSFCFLDIRSPGLGDTAMYLCATSRVSGTEQYFGPGTRLTVT.

The rearrangement uses TRBV19 and TRBJ2-7; no clear D. V lost 4 bases and J 0 bases, leaving 16 bases between the germline ends. The CDR3 extends over 16 amino acids. The V gene's germline CDR1 is LNHDA and CDR2 SQIVND (reference sequence). The CDR3 sequence: CASSKSASDSSYEQYF. The CDR3 nucleotides are TGTGCCAGTAGTAAGTCGGCAAGCGATAGCTCCTACGAGCAGTACTTC.

This clone was observed once. The chain combines TRBV9 with TRBJ1-4; a weak D match, TRBD1 (6 bases). The germline V and J ends were trimmed by 2 bases and 2 bases, with 10 bases remaining between them. Germline CDR1 SGDLS, CDR2 YYNGEE. The CDR3 totals 15 residues. DNA of the CDR3: TGTGCCAGCAGCGTGCAGGGGTCGACTAATGAAAAACTGTTTTTT. This codes for CASSVQGSTNEKLFF.

The V and J genes are TRBV2 and TRBJ2-7; 7 nucleotides match TRBD2. The ends lost 6 bases at V and 5 bases at J; junction bases unmatched: 4. CDR1 and CDR2 from the germline V gene are SNHLY and FYNNEI. The CDR3 has 12 residues. This CDR3 is CASRIRGDEQYF. The DNA for the CDR3 is TGTGCCAGCAGGATACGGGGGGACGAGCAGTACTTC.

This chain joins TRBV5-4 and TRBJ1-3, with D tentatively TRBD1 (5 bases). The V gene lost 5 bases and the J gene lost 0 bases, with 15 bases spanning the gap. The CDR3 sequence is 16 residues long. Germline CDR1 reads SGHNT; CDR2 reads YYREEE (reference sequence). The CDR3 spells CASSNSGAISGNTIYF. CDR3 DNA sequence: TGTGCCAGCAGTAACTCTGGGGCGATCTCTGGAAACACCATATATTTT.

V and J are TRBV7-9 and TRBJ1-4; D is possibly TRBD1 (6 bases). V was trimmed by 3 bases and J by 5 bases, leaving 13 bases between them. CDR3 length equals 15 residues. Germline CDR1 SEHNR, CDR2 FQNEAQ (reference sequence). CDR3 amino acids: CASSLKGEWNEKLFF. In DNA form, the CDR3 reads TGTGCCAGCAGCTTGAAGGGGGAGTGGAATGAAAAACTGTTTTTT.

The genes are TRBV7-9 and TRBJ2-1; the match to TRBD2 covers 12 bases. The J segment lost 0 bases and the V segment lost 5 bases, leaving 5 bases of the junction unmatched. Germline V lookup: CDR1 SEHNR, CDR2 FQNEAQ (reference sequence). CDR3 length: 17 residues. The CDR3 DNA follows: TGTGCCAGCAGCCCCCAGACTAGCGGGAGCTCCTACAATGAGCAGTTCTTC. Protein product: CASSPQTSGSSYNEQFF.

The chain uses TRBV5-1 and TRBJ2-1; 10 bases fit TRBD1. Germline assignment: CDR1 SGHRS and CDR2 YFSETQ. The junction had 9 bases not matched to a gene; V was cut back by 2 bases and J by 10 bases. The CDR3 sequence is 15 residues long. CDR3 sequence reads: CASSFTSGTGAEQFF. Here the CDR3 DNA reads TGCGCCAGCAGCTTCACATCCGGGACAGGGGCCGAGCAGTTCTTC.

The chain uses TRBV19 and TRBJ2-3, with 7 bases identical to TRBD2. The V gene's germline CDR1 is LNHDA and CDR2 SQIVND (reference sequence). The CDR3 runs 15 residues. The V and J ends lost 5 bases and 0 bases, in that order; junction bases with no gene match: 5. This chain's CDR3 is CASSAGLVSTDTQYF. CDR3 bases: TGTGCCAGTAGTGCTGGACTAGTCAGCACAGATACGCAGTATTTT.

This clone was detected once. The chain joins TRBV7-2 to TRBJ2-7, with 9 bases matching TRBD1. In germline, CDR1 is SGHTA, CDR2 FQGNSA. The ends lost 5 bases at V and 2 bases at J; junction bases unmatched: 10. The CDR3 is 16 amino acids. As DNA, the CDR3 is TGTGCCAGCAGCCTACTCGGGGGACAGGGACCCTACGAGCAGTACTTC. As protein: CASSLLGGQGPYEQYF.

J is TRBJ2-7 and V is TRBV11-2; 9 bases map to TRBD1. This CDR3 has 14 amino acids. CDR1 and CDR2 (germline): SGHAT, FQNNGV. V gave up 5 bases and J gave up 4 bases; unmatched junction bases: 6. The CDR3 DNA reads as TGTGCCAGCAGCGCGGGACAGGGCCCTTACGAGCAGTACTTC. This codes for CASSAGQGPYEQYF.

J is TRBJ1-1 and V is TRBV6-6; D might be TRBD1 (5 bases). There are 13 residues in the CDR3. Germline V lookup: CDR1 MNHNY, CDR2 SVGAGI (reference sequence). V was cut by 5 bases and J by 4 bases, with 11 bases left in between. The CDR3 loop is CASSGGGGTEAFF. As DNA, the CDR3 is TGTGCCAGCAGTGGCGGGGGGGGCACTGAAGCTTTCTTT.

This clone was seen a few times. The gene calls are TRBV5-1 and TRBJ1-6; D remains ambiguous. V shed 2 bases and J shed 10 bases, with 16 bases lying between them. Germline V gene sequence: CDR1 SGHRS, CDR2 YFSETQ. CDR3 length equals 15 residues. The CDR3 nucleotides read TGCGCCAGCAGCTTTCGAATCGGGGAGAGCTCACCCCTCCACTTT. This translates into CASSFRIGESSPLHF.

The V gene is TRBV3-1 (or the pseudogene TRBV3-2), the J gene TRBJ2-1, with D perhaps matching TRBD1 (6 bases). V was shortened by 0 bases and J by 3 bases, with 9 bases between the two germline ends. Germline CDR1 reads LGHDT; CDR2 reads YNNKEL (reference sequence). The CDR3 consists of 15 residues. CDR3 nucleotides: TGTGCCAGCAGCCAAGACAGGGGCCTCTACAATGAGCAGTTCTTC. Protein: CASSQDRGLYNEQFF.

The chain recombines TRBV27 with TRBJ1-5; TRBD1 might be the D (5 bases). Germline lookup yields CDR1 MNHEY and CDR2 SMNVEV (reference sequence). Trimming removed 1 base at V and 1 base at J, with 17 bases between. This CDR3 comprises 18 residues. CDR3 bases: TGTGCCAGCAGTTTATACCCCCCATTGGCAGGGAGCAATCAGCCCCAGCATTTT. Its translation: CASSLYPPLAGSNQPQHF.

The chain uses TRBV7-6 and TRBJ1-1, with TRBD1 as a possible D gene (5 bases). The CDR3 spans 15 residues. Germline lookup yields CDR1 SGHVS and CDR2 FNYEAQ. The germline V and J ends were trimmed by 5 bases and 2 bases, with 15 bases remaining between them. This CDR3 is CASSPLTTDNTEAFF. The CDR3, as DNA: TGTGCCAGCAGCCCTTTAACGACAGACAACACTGAAGCTTTCTTT.

This chain uses TRBV18 with TRBJ1-2; D is uncertain. Trimming took off 4 bases at V and 6 bases at J, with 18 bases between the two ends. The CDR3 is made up of 15 amino acids. The germline V gene encodes CDR1 KGHSH and CDR2 LQKENI. The CDR3, as DNA: TGTGCCAGCTCACAGGTTACGGGAGGAGAAGATGGCTACACCTTC. Its protein is CASSQVTGGEDGYTF.

This chain joins TRBV6-6 and TRBJ2-2; D gene ambiguous. The CDR3 sequence is 13 residues long. Germline V gene lookup returns CDR1 MNHNY and CDR2 SVGAGI (reference sequence). The V end was cut by 6 bases, the J end by 4 bases, with 9 bases between. The CDR3 DNA follows: TGTGCCAGCAGCCTACGCGGCACCGGGGAGCTGTTTTTT. It codes for CASSLRGTGELFF.

The V and J genes are TRBV3-1 (or the pseudogene TRBV3-2) and TRBJ1-2; perhaps TRBD1 as D (5 bases). The ends were cut back, 3 bases at V and 6 bases at J, with 14 bases in the middle. The CDR3 runs to 14 residues. The V gene's germline CDR1 is LGHDT and CDR2 YNNKEL (reference sequence). The CDR3 nucleotides read TGTGCCAGCAGCCAGACTCAGGGTGCTGATGGCTACACCTTC. This gives the protein CASSQTQGADGYTF.